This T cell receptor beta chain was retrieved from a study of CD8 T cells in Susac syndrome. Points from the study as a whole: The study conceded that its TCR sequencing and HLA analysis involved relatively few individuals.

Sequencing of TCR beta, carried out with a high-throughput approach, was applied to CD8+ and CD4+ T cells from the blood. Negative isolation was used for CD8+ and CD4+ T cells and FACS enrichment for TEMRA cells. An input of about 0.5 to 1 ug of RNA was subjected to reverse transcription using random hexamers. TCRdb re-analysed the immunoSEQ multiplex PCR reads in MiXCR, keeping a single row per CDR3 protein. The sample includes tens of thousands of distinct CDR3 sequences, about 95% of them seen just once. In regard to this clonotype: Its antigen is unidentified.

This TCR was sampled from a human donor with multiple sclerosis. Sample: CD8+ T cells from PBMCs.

CDR3 residues: CASSELGVGRGQETQYF. CDR3 coding DNA: TGTGCCAGCAGTGAATTGGGGGTAGGAAGGGGACAAGAGACCCAGTACTTC. The V gene is TRBV25-1, the J gene TRBJ2-5, with D perhaps matching TRBD1 or TRBD2 (5 bases each). The CDR3 covers 17 residues. V lost 1 base to trimming and J lost 2 bases, with 17 bases between them. Looked up from germline, CDR1 is MGHDK and CDR2 is SYGVNS.